The table lists the clone carrying this TCR beta chain with a few counts. This record belongs to a study of human T cells and chemical hapten exposure. Time point noted: patch test 1, 2 weeks after DPC sensitization. Treatment meaning: therapeutic diphenylcyclopropenone sensitization with weekly scalp DPC. TCRdb independently ran MiXCR on the RACE reads; one entry per CDR3 protein. The sample holds about 120,000 distinct CDR3 sequences; roughly 15% are singletons and the top ten take 0.92%. The sample here was whole blood, taken in connection with sensitization to the hapten diphenylcyclopropenone (DPC). The TCR sequence derives from a young man with alopecia areata. Some clones in this sample may be carry-over from other donors' samples.

The CDR3 region is CASISGQGSYNSPLHF. CDR3 bases: TGCGCCAGCATTTCAGGACAGGGCTCCTATAATTCACCCCTCCACTTT. The chain employs TRBV23-1 and TRBJ1-6, with TRBD1 matching over 8 bases. TRBV23-1 is an ORF; its function is uncertain. V shed 7 bases and J 0 bases; nucleotides not matched to a gene: 5. The CDR3 is 16 amino acids.